This T cell receptor (beta chain) is drawn from a study of identical twins. In TCRdb, the 5' RACE reads were re-called with MiXCR into one record per CDR3 protein. The data show 570,000 or so distinct CDR3 sequences, with 7.5% to 10% seen just once and under 3.5% held by the top ten. Another study also made use of these data, one on yellow fever vaccine responses in identical twins.

Sequencing was done on a sample of PBMCs. The TCR comes from a woman between 18 and 30 years old in good health.

CDR3 region: CSANSGGDYNEQFF. For the CDR3, the DNA is TGCAGTGCTAATAGCGGGGGGGACTACAATGAGCAGTTCTTC. V and J are TRBV20-1 and TRBJ2-1; 11 bases fit TRBD2. J gave up 3 bases and V 4 bases, and 2 bases lay outside the gene matches. The V gene's germline CDR1 is DFQATT and CDR2 SNEGSKA (reference sequence). The CDR3 spans 14 residues.